These 4 T cell receptor beta chains originate from one sample sequenced in a study of shared clonotypes between healthy human individuals. Data came from immunoSEQ multiplex PCR; TCRdb stores just in-frame clones and leaves some out. The data hold some 740,000 clones, with 92% observed a single time. CD8 cells classed as naive were CD45RO-negative and positively selected for CCR7, excluding terminally differentiated effector memory CD45RA+ cells. The sequenced sample was naive CD8+ T cells sorted from blood. Every receptor here comes from a man aged 25 to 40 in good health.

J is TRBJ2-5 and V is TRBV9; 7 bases map to TRBD1. CDR1 SGDLS and CDR2 YYNGEE come from the germline V gene. V gave up 4 bases and J gave up 2 bases; unmatched junction bases: 5. The CDR3 totals 14 residues. This CDR3 reads CASSLTGNQETQYF. The CDR3 DNA sequence: TGTGCCAGCAGCCTGACAGGGAATCAAGAGACCCAGTACTTC.

CDR3 nucleotide sequence: TGTGCCAGCAGTTTTTTCGGGCGGACTAGCACAGATACGCAGTATTTT. It is translated as CASSFFGRTSTDTQYF. The chain joins TRBV28 to TRBJ2-3; perhaps TRBD2 as D (5 bases). The CDR3 runs 16 residues. The ends were cut back, 3 bases at V and 0 bases at J, with 13 bases in the middle. Germline V gene lookup returns CDR1 MDHEN and CDR2 SYDVKM.

The J gene is TRBJ2-3, the V gene TRBV29-1; possibly TRBD2 for D (6 bases). Germline CDR1 is SQVTM and CDR2 is ANQGSEA. The CDR3 runs to 13 residues. Trimming shortened V by 7 bases and J by 4 bases, and 15 bases separated the two germline ends. Here the CDR3 DNA reads TGCAGCGCCCGGGGCGGGACGCCAGATACGCAGTATTTT. Translation: CSARGGTPDTQYF.

The chain employs TRBV2 and TRBJ1-5; possibly TRBD1 for D (6 bases). With 6 bases removed from V and 5 bases from J, the gap between germline ends came to 17 bases. CDR1 is SNHLY, CDR2 FYNNEI, per germline. This CDR3 has 15 amino acids. The CDR3 bases are TGTGCCAGCAGCGAGGGGACACTCATAGATCAGCCCCAGCATTTT. It translates to CASSEGTLIDQPQHF.